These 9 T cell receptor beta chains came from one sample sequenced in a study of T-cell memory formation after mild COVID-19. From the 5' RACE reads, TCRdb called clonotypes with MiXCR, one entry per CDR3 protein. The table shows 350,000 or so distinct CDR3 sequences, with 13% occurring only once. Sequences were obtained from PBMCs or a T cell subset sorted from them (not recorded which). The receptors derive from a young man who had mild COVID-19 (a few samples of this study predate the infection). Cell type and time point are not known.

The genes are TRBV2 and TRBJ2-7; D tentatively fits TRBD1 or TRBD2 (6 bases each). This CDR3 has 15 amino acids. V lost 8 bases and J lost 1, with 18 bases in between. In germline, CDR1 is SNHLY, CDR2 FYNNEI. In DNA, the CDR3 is TGTGCCAGCGGGAAGGAGGGGGGAGCTTCCTACGAGCAGTACTTC. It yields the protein CASGKEGGASYEQYF.

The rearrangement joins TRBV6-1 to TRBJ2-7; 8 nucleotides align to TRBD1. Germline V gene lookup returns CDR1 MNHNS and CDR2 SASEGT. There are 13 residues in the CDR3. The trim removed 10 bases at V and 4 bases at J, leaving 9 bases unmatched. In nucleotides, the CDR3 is TGTGCCACCACGGACCAGGGGGCATACGAGCAGTACGTC. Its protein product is CATTDQGAYEQYV.

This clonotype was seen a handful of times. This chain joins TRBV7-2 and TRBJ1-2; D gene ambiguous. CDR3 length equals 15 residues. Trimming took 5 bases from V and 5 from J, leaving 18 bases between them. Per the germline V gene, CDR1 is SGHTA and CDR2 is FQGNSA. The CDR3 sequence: CASSIWAVAAYGYTF. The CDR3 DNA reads TGTGCCAGCAGCATCTGGGCCGTGGCTGCATATGGCTACACCTTC.

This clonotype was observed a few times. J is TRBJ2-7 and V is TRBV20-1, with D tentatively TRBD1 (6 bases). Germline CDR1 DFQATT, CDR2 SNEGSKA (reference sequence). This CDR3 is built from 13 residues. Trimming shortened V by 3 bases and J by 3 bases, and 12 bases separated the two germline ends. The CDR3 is CSASLGTLYEQYV. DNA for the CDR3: TGCAGTGCTAGTTTAGGGACACTCTACGAGCAGTACGTC.

The CDR3 DNA reads as TGTGCCAGCACCCCCGGACTAGCCTCTGGGGCCAACGTCCTGACTTTC. Its translation is CASTPGLASGANVLTF. The chain combines TRBV7-3 with TRBJ2-6, with 8 positions matching TRBD2. Germline lookup yields CDR1 SGHTA and CDR2 FQGTGA. Trimming cost V 7 bases and J 0 bases; bases outside gene matches: 5. This CDR3 spans 16 amino acids.

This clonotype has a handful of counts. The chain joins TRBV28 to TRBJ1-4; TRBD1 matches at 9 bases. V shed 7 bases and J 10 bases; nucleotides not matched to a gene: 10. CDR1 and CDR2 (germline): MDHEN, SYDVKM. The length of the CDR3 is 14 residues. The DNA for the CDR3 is TGTGCCAGCATCCTACAGGGGGCAGTTGGAAAACTGTTTTTT. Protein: CASILQGAVGKLFF.

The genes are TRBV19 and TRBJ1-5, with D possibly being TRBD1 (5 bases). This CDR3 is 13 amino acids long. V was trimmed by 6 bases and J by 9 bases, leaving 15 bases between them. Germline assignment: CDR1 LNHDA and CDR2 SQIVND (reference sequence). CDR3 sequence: CASSQDIPGPQHF. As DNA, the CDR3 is TGTGCCAGTAGCCAGGACATCCCCGGGCCCCAGCATTTT.

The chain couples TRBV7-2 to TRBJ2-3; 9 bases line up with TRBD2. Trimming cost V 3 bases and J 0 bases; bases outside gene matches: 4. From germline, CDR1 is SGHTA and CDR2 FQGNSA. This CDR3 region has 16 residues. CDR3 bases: TGTGCCAGCAGCTTTCCAGCGGGGGGAAGCACAGATACGCAGTATTTT. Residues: CASSFPAGGSTDTQYF.

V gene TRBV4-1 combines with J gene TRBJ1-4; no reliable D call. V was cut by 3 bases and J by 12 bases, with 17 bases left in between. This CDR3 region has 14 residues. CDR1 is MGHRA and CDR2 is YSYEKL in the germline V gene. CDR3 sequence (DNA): TGCGCCAGCAGCCACCCCCCGGGAGATCGGCAACTGTTTTTT. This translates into CASSHPPGDRQLFF.